The 18 T cell receptor beta chains presented below share a single source sample, sequenced in a study of PD-1 blockade in classical Hodgkin lymphoma. Measured with immunoSEQ multiplex PCR; TCRdb has only the in-frame clones, and not every one. The sample consists of roughly 140,000 clones, around 84% of them appearing once. In every patient, relapse followed autologous stem cell transplantation, while exposure to brentuximab vedotin differed. The specimen comprised peripheral blood mononuclear cells (PBMCs), sampled before the second cycle of nivolumab. The receptors shown here come from a human donor with classical Hodgkin lymphoma.

Only a few counts were recorded for this clone. V and J are TRBV7-9 and TRBJ2-7; D may be TRBD1 (6 bases). The CDR3 consists of 13 residues. In germline, CDR1 is SEHNR, CDR2 FQNEAQ (reference sequence). The V end was cut by 1 base, the J end by 9 bases, with 13 bases between. The CDR3 protein is CASSLEFLDRQYF. The DNA for the CDR3 is TGTGCCAGCAGCTTAGAGTTTTTGGACAGGCAGTACTTC.

The genes are TRBV27 and TRBJ1-2; 10 bases fit TRBD1. The CDR3 is 15 amino acids. Germline V gives CDR1 MNHEY, CDR2 SMNVEV (reference sequence). Unmatched junction bases numbered 4, after V lost 2 bases and J lost 4 bases. CDR3 residues: CASSLGTGVGYGYTF. In nucleotides, the CDR3 is TGTGCCAGCAGTTTAGGGACAGGGGTAGGCTATGGCTACACCTTC.

This chain connects TRBV7-2 to TRBJ2-6; no clear D gene. Trimming cost V 5 bases and J 0 bases, with 11 bases left between them. CDR3 size: 16 residues. The germline CDR1 and CDR2 sequences are SGHTA and FQGNSA. CDR3 sequence (DNA): TGTGCCAGCAGCCTCCGACTCGACTCTGGGGCCAACGTCCTGACTTTC. Protein product: CASSLRLDSGANVLTF.

Note on this clone: Other DNA sequences in the sample encode the same CDR3. V and J are TRBV10-3 and TRBJ1-4; D gene unclear. Germline V CDR1 and CDR2: ENHRY, SYGVKD. The ends were cut back, 3 bases at V and 0 bases at J, with 5 bases in the middle. The CDR3 contains 14 residues. The CDR3 protein is CAISEGATNEKLFF. CDR3 DNA: TGTGCCATCAGTGAAGGAGCAACTAATGAAAAACTGTTTTTT.

This clone was seen a few times. V gene TRBV4-1 combines with J gene TRBJ1-2; 9 bases fit TRBD1. There are 15 residues in the CDR3. CDR1 MGHRA and CDR2 YSYEKL come from the germline V gene. V was pared by 2 bases and J by 8 bases, with 9 bases of the junction left unmatched. The chain's CDR3 is CASSQKTGTGRGYTF. The CDR3 bases are TGCGCCAGCAGCCAAAAGACCGGGACAGGGAGGGGCTACACCTTC.

For the CDR3, the DNA is TGTGCCAGCAGTCCTGGAGGGGGGGCCAAAAACATTCAGTACTTC. It is translated as CASSPGGGAKNIQYF. The rearrangement joins TRBV5-4 to TRBJ2-4; tentatively, D is TRBD1 or TRBD2 (6 bases each). The CDR3 has 15 residues. V was clipped by 5 bases and J by 1 base, with 13 bases between them. Germline V CDR1 and CDR2: SGHNT, YYREEE (reference sequence).

The chain combines TRBV6-1 with TRBJ1-2, with D possibly TRBD1 on 6 matching bases. Per the germline V gene, CDR1 is MNHNS and CDR2 is SASEGT. Trimming took off 7 bases at V and 4 bases at J, with 19 bases between the two ends. CDR3 length: 15 amino acids. The CDR3 region has the DNA TGTGCCAGCACCGAACAGGGCCAGGGGACCTATGGCTACACCTTC. Translating it yields CASTEQGQGTYGYTF.

The chain couples TRBV7-2 to TRBJ1-3, with 9 bases that match TRBD1. This CDR3 has 18 amino acids. Germline V gene sequence: CDR1 SGHTA, CDR2 FQGNSA. The junction had 8 bases not matched to a gene; V was cut back by 2 bases and J by 0 bases. CDR3 in amino acids: CASSLRRTGADSGNTIYF. The CDR3 DNA reads TGTGCCAGCAGCTTAAGGAGGACAGGGGCAGACTCTGGAAACACCATATATTTT.

For the CDR3, the DNA is TGTGCCAGCAGCTTAGGTCCTGCGCAAAACACTGAAGCTTTCTTT. It is translated as CASSLGPAQNTEAFF. The genes are TRBV7-3 and TRBJ1-1; D gene uncertain. Germline V gene lookup returns CDR1 SGHTA and CDR2 FQGTGA. The germline V and J ends were trimmed by 2 bases and 2 bases, with 12 bases remaining between them. CDR3 size: 15 residues.

In DNA, the CDR3 is TGTGCCAGCAGCGCGCGACGGGACTATGGCTACACCTTC. Protein product: CASSARRDYGYTF. V and J are TRBV7-9 and TRBJ1-2; D uncertain. The CDR3 extends over 13 amino acids. V was trimmed by 5 bases and J by 3 bases, leaving 10 bases between them. Germline CDR1 and CDR2: SEHNR and FQNEAQ (reference sequence).

This sequence joins TRBV7-7 and TRBJ2-7; no firm D call. Germline V gene data show CDR1 as SSHAT and CDR2 as FNYEAQ (reference sequence). With 5 bases removed from V and 2 bases from J, the gap between germline ends came to 16 bases. There are 15 residues in the CDR3. CDR3 sequence reads: CASSPTPDPTYEQYF. CDR3 coding DNA: TGTGCCAGCAGCCCAACACCCGACCCCACCTACGAGCAGTACTTC.

This clone was seen only once. This chain uses TRBV6-5 with TRBJ1-2, with 9 bases matching TRBD1. V lost 7 bases, J lost 7 bases, and 10 bases stayed unmatched. The CDR3 extends over 14 amino acids. The V gene's germline CDR1 is MNHEY and CDR2 SVGAGI. DNA of the CDR3: TGTGCCAGCAACCCTACAGGGGGCGCCGGTGGCTACACCTTC. It codes for CASNPTGGAGGYTF.

This clone was recorded once. The chain couples TRBV19 to TRBJ2-3; perhaps TRBD1 as D (6 bases). CDR1 is LNHDA and CDR2 is SQIVND in the germline V gene (reference sequence). CDR3 size: 14 residues. Trimming pared 4 bases from V and 4 bases from J, leaving 12 bases between. The CDR3 reads CASSSLQGSDTQYF. The CDR3 DNA follows: TGTGCCAGTAGTAGCCTACAGGGATCAGATACGCAGTATTTT.

The chain carries TRBV6-5 and TRBJ1-2, with TRBD1 identical over 7 bases. The CDR3 length is 11 residues. The germline CDR1 and CDR2 sequences are MNHEY and SVGAGI. V lost 10 bases, J lost 3 bases, and 2 bases stayed unmatched. CDR3 residues: CANQGDYGYTF. CDR3 bases: TGTGCCAATCAGGGGGACTATGGCTACACCTTC.

The chain uses TRBV7-2 and TRBJ1-4, with D possibly matching TRBD1 (6 bases). Trimming took off 3 bases at V and 6 bases at J, with 8 bases between the two ends. From germline, CDR1 is SGHTA and CDR2 FQGNSA. CDR3 length: 13 residues. The DNA of the CDR3 is TGTGCCAGCAGCTTCCAGGGGCATGAAAAACTGTTTTTT. The encoded protein is CASSFQGHEKLFF.

This chain joins TRBV4-2 and TRBJ2-2; 7 bases are shared with TRBD2. This CDR3 region has 17 residues. Germline trimming cut 2 bases from V and 4 bases from J; bases unmatched to any gene: 10. Looked up from germline, CDR1 is LGHNA and CDR2 is YNFKEQ. The CDR3 spells CASSQRVGGEGTGELFF. The DNA for the CDR3 is TGTGCCAGCAGCCAACGAGTAGGTGGGGAGGGCACCGGGGAGCTGTTTTTT.

By frequency in the sample, this clone is medium-sized. The rearrangement joins TRBV4-2 to TRBJ1-2; TRBD1 aligns across 8 bases. This CDR3 is 15 amino acids long. CDR1 is LGHNA, CDR2 YNFKEQ, per germline. V lost 3 bases to trimming and J lost 4 bases; unmatched junction nucleotides: 7. The CDR3 sequence is CASSHTGQGGYGYTF. The CDR3 DNA reads TGTGCCAGCAGCCATACCGGACAGGGAGGCTATGGCTACACCTTC.

The chain uses TRBV28 and TRBJ1-5; D gene uncertain. The CDR3 covers 16 residues. Trimming cost V 3 bases and J 3 bases, with 15 bases left between them. Germline V CDR1 and CDR2: MDHEN, SYDVKM. CDR3 sequence reads: CASSFGWWRTNQPQHF. The CDR3 coding sequence is TGTGCCAGCAGTTTTGGTTGGTGGCGTACCAATCAGCCCCAGCATTTT.